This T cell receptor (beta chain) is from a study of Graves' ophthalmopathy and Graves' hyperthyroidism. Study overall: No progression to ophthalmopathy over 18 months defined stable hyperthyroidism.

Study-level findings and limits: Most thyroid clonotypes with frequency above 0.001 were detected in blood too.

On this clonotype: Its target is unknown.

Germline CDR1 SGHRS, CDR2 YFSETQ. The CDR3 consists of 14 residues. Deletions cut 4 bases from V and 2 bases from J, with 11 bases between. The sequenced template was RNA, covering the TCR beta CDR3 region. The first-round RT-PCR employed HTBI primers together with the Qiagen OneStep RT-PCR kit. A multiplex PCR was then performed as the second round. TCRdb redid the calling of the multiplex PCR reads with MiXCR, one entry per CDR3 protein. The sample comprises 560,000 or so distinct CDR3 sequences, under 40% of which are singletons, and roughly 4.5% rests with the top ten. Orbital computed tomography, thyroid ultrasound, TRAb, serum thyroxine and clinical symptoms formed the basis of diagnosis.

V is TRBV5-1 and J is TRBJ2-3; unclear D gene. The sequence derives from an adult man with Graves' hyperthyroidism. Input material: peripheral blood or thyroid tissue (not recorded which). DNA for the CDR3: TGCGCCAGCAGCCGCGGCGGAGCCACAGATACGCAGTATTTT. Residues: CASSRGGATDTQYF. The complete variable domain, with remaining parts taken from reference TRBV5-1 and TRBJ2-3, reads KAGVTQTPRYLIKTRGQQVTLSCSPISGHRSVSWYQQTPGQGLQFLFEYFSETQRNKGNFPGRFSGRQFSNSRSEMNVSTLELGDSALYLCASSRGGATDTQYFGPGTRLTVL.